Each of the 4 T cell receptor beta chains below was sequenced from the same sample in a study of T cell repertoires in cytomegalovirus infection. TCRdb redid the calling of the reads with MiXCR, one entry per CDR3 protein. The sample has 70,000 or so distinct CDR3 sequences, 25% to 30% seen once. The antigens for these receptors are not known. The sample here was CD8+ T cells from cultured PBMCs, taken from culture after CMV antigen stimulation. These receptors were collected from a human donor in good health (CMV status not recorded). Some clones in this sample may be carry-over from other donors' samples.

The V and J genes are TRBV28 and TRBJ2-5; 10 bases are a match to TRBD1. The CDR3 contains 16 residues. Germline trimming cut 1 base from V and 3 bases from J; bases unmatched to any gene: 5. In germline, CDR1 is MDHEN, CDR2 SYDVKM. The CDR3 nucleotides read TGTGCCAGCAGTTTATCCGAGACAGGGGGCAAAGAGACCCAGTACTTC. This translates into CASSLSETGGKETQYF.

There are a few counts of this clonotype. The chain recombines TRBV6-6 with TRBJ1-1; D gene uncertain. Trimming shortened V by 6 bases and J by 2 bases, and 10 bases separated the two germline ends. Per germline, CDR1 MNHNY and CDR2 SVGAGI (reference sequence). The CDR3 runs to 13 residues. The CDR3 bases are TGTGCCAGCAGCTACGTTCCTAACACTGAAGCTTTCTTT. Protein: CASSYVPNTEAFF.

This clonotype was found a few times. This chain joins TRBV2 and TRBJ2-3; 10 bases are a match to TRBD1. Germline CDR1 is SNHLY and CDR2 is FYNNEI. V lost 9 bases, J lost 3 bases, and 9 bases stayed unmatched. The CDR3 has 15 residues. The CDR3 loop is CASLTRDRGTDTQYF. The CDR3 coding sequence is TGTGCCAGTCTTACCCGGGACAGGGGAACAGATACGCAGTATTTT.

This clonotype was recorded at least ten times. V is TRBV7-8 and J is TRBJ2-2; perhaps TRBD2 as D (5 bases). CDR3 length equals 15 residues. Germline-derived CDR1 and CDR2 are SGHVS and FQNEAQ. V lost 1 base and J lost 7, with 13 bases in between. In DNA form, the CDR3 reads TGTGCCAGCAGCTTAGTACTAGGGTTTGGCGGGGAGCTGTTTTTT. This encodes CASSLVLGFGGELFF.